This T cell receptor beta chain was profiled in a study of metastatic and nonmetastatic thyroid tumors. About the study: Malignant and benign thyroid patients had repertoires compared in peripheral blood and tumor or nodule tissue.

In the original workflow: For papillary thyroid cancer, a distant-metastasis classifier was constructed from CDR3 differences observed across clinicopathological groups. TCRdb reanalyzed the PCR reads with MiXCR. The V and J calls were determined by TCRdb, not by the authors. The sample lists under 20,000 clones; nearly 35% were seen once. With 3 bases removed from V and 6 bases from J, the gap between germline ends came to 15 bases. The CDR3 totals 14 residues. Germline assignment: CDR1 SGDLS and CDR2 YYNGEE. No treatment of any kind had been given to any patient before thyroid surgery. This clonotype originated in a male donor with papillary thyroid cancer or a benign thyroid nodule (not recorded which). Some clones in this sample may be carry-over from other donors' samples. This sequence joins TRBV9 and TRBJ1-1, with a tentative D call TRBD1 (6 bases). What was sequenced was tumor tissue. The CDR3 loop is CASSASQGFSEAFF. Here the CDR3 DNA reads TGTGCCAGCAGCGCTTCTCAGGGGTTCTCTGAAGCTTTCTTT.